This T cell receptor (beta chain) originates from a study of breast tumors, draining lymph nodes, adjacent tissues. TCRdb re-derived calls from the multiplex PCR reads in MiXCR, one entry per CDR3 protein. The sample holds under 350,000 distinct CDR3 sequences, more than 30% seen once. The lymph nodes were axillary draining lymph nodes from breast cancer patients. V lost 4 bases and J 5 bases, leaving 12 bases between the germline ends. This CDR3 is built from 14 residues. CDR1 and CDR2 (germline): MNHNS, SASEGT. Sequencing was performed on axillary lymph node tissue. The TCR sequence derives from a female donor with breast cancer. Some clones in this sample may be carry-over from other donors' samples. The rearrangement uses TRBV6-1 and TRBJ1-5; possibly TRBD1 for D (5 bases). CDR3 residues: CASSVVGGDQPQHF. The CDR3 DNA reads TGTGCCAGCAGTGTTGTGGGGGGAGATCAGCCCCAGCATTTT.